The following is a T cell receptor beta chain sequence with its context. The germline gives CDR1 SGDLS, CDR2 YYNGEE. CDR3 length: 15 residues. V shed 3 bases, J shed 2 bases, and the junction held 5 bases outside the gene matches. In the study's own analysis: Reference gene primer amplification yielded estimated nucleated cell counts. Sequencing used immunoSEQ multiplex PCR; TCRdb keeps in-frame clones, though not all of them. The V and J calls and the clone size are those of that table, but D and trimming were determined from the DNA. This table holds over 200,000 clones, 88% found once. This specimen belongs to a study of blood T cell repertoires in COVID-19. Study overall: Samples representing acute and convalescent COVID-19 were sourced from the United States, Italy and Spain. T cells, B-cell-depleted T cells, or PBMCs supplied cDNA or gDNA.

The sequencing input was peripheral blood. The TCR originated in a middle-aged woman who had recovered from COVID-19. The chain employs TRBV9 and TRBJ2-5; 9 positions match TRBD1. CDR3 in amino acids: CASSGNRGRQETQYF. DNA for the CDR3: TGTGCCAGCAGCGGAAACAGGGGGCGTCAAGAGACCCAGTACTTC.